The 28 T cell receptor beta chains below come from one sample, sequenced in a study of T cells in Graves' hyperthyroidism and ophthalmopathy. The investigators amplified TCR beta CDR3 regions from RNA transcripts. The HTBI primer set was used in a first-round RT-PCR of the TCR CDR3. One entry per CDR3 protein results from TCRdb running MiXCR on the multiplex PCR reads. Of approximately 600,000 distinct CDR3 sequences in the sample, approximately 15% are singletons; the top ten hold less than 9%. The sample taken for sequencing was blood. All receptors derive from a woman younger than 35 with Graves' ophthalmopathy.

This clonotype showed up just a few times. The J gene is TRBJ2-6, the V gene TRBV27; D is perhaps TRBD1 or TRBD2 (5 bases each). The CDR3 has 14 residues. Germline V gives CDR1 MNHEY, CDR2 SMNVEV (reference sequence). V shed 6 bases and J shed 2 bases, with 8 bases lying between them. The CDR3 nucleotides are TGTGCCAGCAGGGGGGACGCTGGGGCCAACGTCCTGACTTTC. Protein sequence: CASRGDAGANVLTF.

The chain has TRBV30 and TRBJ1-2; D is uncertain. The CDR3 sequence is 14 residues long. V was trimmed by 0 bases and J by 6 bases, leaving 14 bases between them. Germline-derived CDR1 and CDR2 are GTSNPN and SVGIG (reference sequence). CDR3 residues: CAWSVRPGRNGYTF. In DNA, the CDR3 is TGTGCCTGGAGTGTACGACCGGGTCGGAATGGCTACACCTTC.

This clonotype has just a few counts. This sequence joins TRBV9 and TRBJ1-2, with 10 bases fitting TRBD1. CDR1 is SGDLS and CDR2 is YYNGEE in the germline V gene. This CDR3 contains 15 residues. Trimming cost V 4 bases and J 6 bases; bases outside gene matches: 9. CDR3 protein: CASSPRGQGSDGYTF. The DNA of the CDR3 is TGTGCCAGCAGCCCCCGGGGACAGGGGAGCGATGGCTACACCTTC.

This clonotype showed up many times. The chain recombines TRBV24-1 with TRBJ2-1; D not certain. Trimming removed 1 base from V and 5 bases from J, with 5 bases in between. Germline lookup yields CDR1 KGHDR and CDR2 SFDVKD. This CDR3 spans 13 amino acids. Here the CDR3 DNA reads TGTGCCACCAGTGATTTAGTGGACAATGAGCAGTTCTTC. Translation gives CATSDLVDNEQFF.

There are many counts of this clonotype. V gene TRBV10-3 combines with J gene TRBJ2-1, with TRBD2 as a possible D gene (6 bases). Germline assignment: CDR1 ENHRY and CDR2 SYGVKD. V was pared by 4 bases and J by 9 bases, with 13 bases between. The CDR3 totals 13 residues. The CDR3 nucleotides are TGTGCCATCAGTGGACTAGGCCTAATTGAGCAGTTCTTC. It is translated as CAISGLGLIEQFF.

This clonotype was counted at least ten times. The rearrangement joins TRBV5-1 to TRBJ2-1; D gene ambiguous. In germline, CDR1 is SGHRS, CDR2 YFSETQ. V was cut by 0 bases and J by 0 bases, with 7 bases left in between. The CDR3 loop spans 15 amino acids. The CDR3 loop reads CASSLVSPSYNEQFF. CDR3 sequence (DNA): TGCGCCAGCAGCTTGGTATCTCCCTCCTACAATGAGCAGTTCTTC.

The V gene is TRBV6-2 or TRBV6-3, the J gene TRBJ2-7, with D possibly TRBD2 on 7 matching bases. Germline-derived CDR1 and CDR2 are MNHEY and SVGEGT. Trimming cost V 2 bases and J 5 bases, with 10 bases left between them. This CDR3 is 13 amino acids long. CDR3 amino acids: CASSYGGADEQYF. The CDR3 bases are TGTGCCAGCAGTTACGGGGGGGCCGACGAGCAGTACTTC.

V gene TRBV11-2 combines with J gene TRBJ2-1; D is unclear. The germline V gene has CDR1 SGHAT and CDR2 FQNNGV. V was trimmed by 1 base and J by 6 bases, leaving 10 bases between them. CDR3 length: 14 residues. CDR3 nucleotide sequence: TGTGCCAGCAGCTTAGTGGAGCCGGGCAATGAGCAGTTCTTC. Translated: CASSLVEPGNEQFF.

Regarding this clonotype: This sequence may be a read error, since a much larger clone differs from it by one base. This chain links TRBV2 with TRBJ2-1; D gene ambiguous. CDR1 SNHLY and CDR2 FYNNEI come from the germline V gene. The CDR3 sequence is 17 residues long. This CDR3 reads CSSSLGRSPDIYNEQFF. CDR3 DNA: TGTTCCAGCAGTTTAGGTAGATCTCCCGATATATACAATGAGCAGTTCTTC.

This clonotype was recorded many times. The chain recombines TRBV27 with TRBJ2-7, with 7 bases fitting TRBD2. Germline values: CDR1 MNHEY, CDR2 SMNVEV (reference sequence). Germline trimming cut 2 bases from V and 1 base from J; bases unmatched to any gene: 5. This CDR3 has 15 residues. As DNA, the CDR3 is TGTGCCAGCAGTTTACGGTTCGGGGGGTCCTACGAGCAGTACTTC. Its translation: CASSLRFGGSYEQYF.

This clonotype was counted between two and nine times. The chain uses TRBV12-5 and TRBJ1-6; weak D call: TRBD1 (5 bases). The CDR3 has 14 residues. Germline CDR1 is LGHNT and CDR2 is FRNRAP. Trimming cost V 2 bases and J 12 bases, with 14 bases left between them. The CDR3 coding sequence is TGTGCTAGTGGTTTGACGGGGGACGCAGTACCCCTCCACTTT. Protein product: CASGLTGDAVPLHF.

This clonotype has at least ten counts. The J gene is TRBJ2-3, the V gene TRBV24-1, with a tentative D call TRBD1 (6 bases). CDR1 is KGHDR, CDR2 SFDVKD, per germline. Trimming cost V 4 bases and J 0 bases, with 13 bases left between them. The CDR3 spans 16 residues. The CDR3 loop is CATSDPGTTSTDTQYF. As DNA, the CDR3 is TGTGCCACCAGTGACCCCGGGACAACTAGCACAGATACGCAGTATTTT.

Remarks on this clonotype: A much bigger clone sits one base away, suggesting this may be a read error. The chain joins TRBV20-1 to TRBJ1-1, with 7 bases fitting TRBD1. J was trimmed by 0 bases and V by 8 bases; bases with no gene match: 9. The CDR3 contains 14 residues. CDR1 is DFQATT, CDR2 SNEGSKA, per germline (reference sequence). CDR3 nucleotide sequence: TGCAGTCCCCGAGACAGGGAAATGAACACTGAAGCTTTCTTT. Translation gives CSPRDREMNTEAFF.

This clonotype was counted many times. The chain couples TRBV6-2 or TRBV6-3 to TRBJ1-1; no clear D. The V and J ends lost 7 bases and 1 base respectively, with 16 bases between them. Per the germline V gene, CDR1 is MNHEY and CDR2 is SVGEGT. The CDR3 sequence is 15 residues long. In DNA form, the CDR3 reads TGTGCCAGCACCCCCCGGGGTTGGAGGAACACTGAAGCTTTCTTT. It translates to CASTPRGWRNTEAFF.

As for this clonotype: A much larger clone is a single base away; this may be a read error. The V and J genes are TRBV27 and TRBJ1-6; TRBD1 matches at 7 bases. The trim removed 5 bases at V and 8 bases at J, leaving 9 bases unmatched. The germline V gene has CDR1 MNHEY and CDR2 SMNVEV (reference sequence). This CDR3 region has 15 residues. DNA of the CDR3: TGTGCCAGCAGTCTCGGAGGGGGCGCGTATTCACCCCTCCACTTT. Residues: CASSLGGGAYSPLHF.

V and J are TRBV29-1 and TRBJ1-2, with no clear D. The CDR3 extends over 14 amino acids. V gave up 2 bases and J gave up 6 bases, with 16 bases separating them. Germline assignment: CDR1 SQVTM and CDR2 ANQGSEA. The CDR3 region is CSVETLTLLHGYTF. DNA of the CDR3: TGCAGCGTTGAAACCTTGACGTTGCTTCATGGCTACACCTTC.

Here the CDR3 reads CASSQGQVGEAFF. CDR3 in DNA: TGTGCCAGCAGCCAGGGACAGGTGGGTGAAGCTTTCTTT. The chain has TRBV14 and TRBJ1-1, with 8 bases aligning to TRBD1. J gave up 7 bases and V 3 bases, and 4 bases lay outside the gene matches. There are 13 residues in the CDR3. Per the germline V gene, CDR1 is SGHDN and CDR2 is FVKESK.

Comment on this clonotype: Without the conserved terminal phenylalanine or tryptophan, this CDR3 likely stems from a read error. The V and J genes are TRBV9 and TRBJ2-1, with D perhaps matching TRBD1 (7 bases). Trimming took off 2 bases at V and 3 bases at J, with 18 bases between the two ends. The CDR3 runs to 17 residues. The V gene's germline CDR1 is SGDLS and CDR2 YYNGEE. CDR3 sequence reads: CASSVGGQPNLYNEQFL. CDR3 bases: TGTGCCAGCAGCGTGGGGGGACAGCCCAACCTCTACAATGAGCAGTTCTTA.

CDR3 loop: CASSPRGLGGPGSYNEQFF. The CDR3 bases are TGTGCCAGCAGCCCCCGTGGACTAGGCGGGCCAGGCTCCTACAATGAGCAGTTCTTC. The chain employs TRBV7-6 and TRBJ2-1; 7 bases fit TRBD2. The CDR3 runs to 19 residues. Germline V gene lookup returns CDR1 SGHVS and CDR2 FNYEAQ. After removal of 5 bases from V and 0 bases from J, the junction contained 16 bases not matched to a gene.

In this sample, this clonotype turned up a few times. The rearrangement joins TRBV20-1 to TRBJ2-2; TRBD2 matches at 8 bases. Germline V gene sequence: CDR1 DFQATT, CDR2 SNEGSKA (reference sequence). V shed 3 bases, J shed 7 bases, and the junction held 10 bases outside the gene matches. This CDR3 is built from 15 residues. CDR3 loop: CSARISGRVGGELFF. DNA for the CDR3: TGCAGTGCTAGGATCAGCGGGAGAGTTGGCGGGGAGCTGTTTTTT.

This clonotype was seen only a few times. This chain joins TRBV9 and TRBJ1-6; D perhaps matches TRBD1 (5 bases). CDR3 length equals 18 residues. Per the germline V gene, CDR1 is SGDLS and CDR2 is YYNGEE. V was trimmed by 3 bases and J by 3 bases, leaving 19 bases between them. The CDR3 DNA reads TGTGCCAGCAGCGATGGACCGCAGGGTCAGTTCTATAATTCACCCCTCCACTTT. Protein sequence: CASSDGPQGQFYNSPLHF.

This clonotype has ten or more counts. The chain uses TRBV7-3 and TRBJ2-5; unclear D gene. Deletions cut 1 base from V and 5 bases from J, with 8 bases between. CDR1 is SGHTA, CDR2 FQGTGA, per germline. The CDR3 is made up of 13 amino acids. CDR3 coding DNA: TGTGCCAGCAGCTTAAGCCGGGTGGAGACCCAGTACTTC. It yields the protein CASSLSRVETQYF.

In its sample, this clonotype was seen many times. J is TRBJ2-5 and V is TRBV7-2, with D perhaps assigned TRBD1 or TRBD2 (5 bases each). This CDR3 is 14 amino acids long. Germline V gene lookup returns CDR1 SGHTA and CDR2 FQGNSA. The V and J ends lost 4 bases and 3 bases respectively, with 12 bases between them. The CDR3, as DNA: TGTGCCAGCAGCTCCCGGGACGGAGAAGAGACCCAGTACTTC. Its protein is CASSSRDGEETQYF.

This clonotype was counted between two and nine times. CDR3 amino acids: CSASKGTYEQYF. The CDR3 DNA sequence: TGCAGTGCTAGTAAGGGGACCTACGAGCAGTACTTC. The chain recombines TRBV20-1 with TRBJ2-7, with D possibly matching TRBD1 (5 bases). Between the trimmed V and J ends, which lost 3 bases and 2 bases, there was a span of 8 bases. This CDR3 contains 12 residues. Germline V gives CDR1 DFQATT, CDR2 SNEGSKA (reference sequence).

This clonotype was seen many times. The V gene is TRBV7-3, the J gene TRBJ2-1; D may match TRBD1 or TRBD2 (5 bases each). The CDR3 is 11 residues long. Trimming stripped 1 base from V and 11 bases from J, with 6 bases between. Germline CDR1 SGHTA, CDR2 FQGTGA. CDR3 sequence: CASSLMGQQFF. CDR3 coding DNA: TGTGCCAGCAGCTTAATGGGACAGCAGTTCTTC. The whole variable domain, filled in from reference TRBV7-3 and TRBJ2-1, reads GAGVSQTPSNKVTEKGKYVELRCDPISGHTALYWYRQSLGQGPEFLIYFQGTGAADDSGLPNDRFFAVRPEGSVSTLKIQRTERGDSAVYLCASSLMGQQFFGPGTRLTVL.

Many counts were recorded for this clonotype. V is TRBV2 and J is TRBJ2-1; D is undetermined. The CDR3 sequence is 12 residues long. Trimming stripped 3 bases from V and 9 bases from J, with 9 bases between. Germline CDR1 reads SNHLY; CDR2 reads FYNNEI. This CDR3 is CASSEGWIEQFF. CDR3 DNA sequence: TGTGCCAGCAGTGAGGGGTGGATTGAGCAGTTCTTC. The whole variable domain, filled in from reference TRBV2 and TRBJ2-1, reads EPEVTQTPSHQVTQMGQEVILRCVPISNHLYFYWYRQILGQKVEFLVSFYNNEISEKSEIFDDQFSVERPDGSNFTLKIRSTKLEDSAMYFCASSEGWIEQFFGPGTRLTVL.

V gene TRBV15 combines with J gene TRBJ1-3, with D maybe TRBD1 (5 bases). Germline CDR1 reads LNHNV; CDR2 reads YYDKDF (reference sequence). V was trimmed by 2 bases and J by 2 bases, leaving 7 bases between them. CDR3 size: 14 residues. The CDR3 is CATSRRGAGNTIYF. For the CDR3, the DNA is TGTGCCACCAGCAGACGAGGGGCTGGAAACACCATATATTTT.

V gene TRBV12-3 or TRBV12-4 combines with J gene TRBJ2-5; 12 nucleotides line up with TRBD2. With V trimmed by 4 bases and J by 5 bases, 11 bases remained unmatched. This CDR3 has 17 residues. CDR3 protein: CASSYGASGRAGETQYF. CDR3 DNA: TGTGCCAGCAGTTATGGGGCTAGCGGGAGGGCAGGCGAGACCCAGTACTTC.